The T cell receptor (beta chain) described here comes from a study of T-cell reconstitution after alpha-beta-depleted transplantation in children. Study observations and caveats: Newly produced T cells mostly accounted for T-cell counts and diversity one year post-transplant. Several hundred rapidly expanded clones from non-depleted graft cells reportedly supplied alpha-beta T cells about two months post-transplant. Several patients had high TCRbeta diversity at day 60; it came from surviving recipient T cells and thymic progenitors.

Worth noting for this clonotype: Antigen unknown. The junction departs from germline at one end; a sequencing error may be responsible.

Unique molecular identifiers were built into the TCRbeta library. TCRdb re-analysed the PCR reads in MiXCR, keeping a single row per CDR3 protein. The sample carries around 94,000 distinct CDR3 sequences, under 9% recorded once. This clonotype was obtained from a boy younger than 10 with acute lymphoblastic leukemia, due to receive a stem cell transplant. The material sequenced was PBMCs, taken before TCRalphabeta/CD19-depleted stem cell transplant.

The CDR3 region has the DNA TGTGCCAGCAGTCCCCTCAGGGGCGGGGGTTCCTCTTTT. Its translation is CASSPLRGGGSSF. The chain combines TRBV27 with TRBJ2-3; the D gene is possibly TRBD2 (7 bases). The CDR3 spans 13 residues. Germline V gene data show CDR1 as MNHEY and CDR2 as SMNVEV (reference sequence).